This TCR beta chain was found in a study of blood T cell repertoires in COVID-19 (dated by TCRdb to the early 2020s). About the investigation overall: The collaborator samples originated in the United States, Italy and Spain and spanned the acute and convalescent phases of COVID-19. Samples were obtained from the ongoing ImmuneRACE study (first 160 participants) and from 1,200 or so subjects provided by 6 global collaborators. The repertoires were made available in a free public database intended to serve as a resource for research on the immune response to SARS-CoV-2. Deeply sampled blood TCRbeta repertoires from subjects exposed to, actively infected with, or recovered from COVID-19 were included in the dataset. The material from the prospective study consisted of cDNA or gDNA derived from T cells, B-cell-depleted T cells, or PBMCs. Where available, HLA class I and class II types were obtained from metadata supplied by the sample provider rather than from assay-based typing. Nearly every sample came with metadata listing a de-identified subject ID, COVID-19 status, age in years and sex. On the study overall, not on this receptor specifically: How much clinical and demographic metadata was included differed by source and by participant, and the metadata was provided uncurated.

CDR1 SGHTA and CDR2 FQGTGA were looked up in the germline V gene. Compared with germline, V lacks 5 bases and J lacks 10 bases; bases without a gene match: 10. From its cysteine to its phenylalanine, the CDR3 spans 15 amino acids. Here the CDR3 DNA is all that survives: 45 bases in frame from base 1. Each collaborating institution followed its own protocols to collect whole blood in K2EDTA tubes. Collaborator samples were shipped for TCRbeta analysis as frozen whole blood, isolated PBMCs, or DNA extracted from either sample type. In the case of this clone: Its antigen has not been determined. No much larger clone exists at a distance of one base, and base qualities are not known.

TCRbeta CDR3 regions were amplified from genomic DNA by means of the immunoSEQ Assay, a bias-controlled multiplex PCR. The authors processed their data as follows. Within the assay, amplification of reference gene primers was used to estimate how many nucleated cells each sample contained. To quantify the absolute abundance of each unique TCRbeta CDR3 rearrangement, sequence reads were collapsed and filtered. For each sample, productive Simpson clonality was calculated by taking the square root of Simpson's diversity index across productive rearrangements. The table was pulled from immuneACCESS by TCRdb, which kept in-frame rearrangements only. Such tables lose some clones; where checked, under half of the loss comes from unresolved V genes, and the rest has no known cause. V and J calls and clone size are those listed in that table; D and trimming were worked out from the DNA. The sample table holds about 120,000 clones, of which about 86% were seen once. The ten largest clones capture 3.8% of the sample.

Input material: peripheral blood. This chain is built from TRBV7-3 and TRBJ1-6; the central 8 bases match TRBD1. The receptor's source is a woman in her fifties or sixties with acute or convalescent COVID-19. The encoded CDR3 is CASSTQGGGMSPLHF. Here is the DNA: TGTGCCAGCAGCACACAGGGGGGAGGGATGTCACCCCTCCACTTT.